Below, 12 T cell receptor beta chains from the same sample are listed, as sequenced in a study of shared clonotypes between healthy human individuals. The data were produced by immunoSEQ multiplex PCR, yet TCRdb's version contains in-frame clones alone and is incomplete. This sample has roughly 1,000,000 clones; about 84% occur once, and the top ten carry under 0.8%. Sequenced: memory CD4+ T cells from PBMCs. The subset was: CD45RA-negative fraction. The receptors come from a man in his late teens or twenties in good health. Some clones in this sample may be carry-over from other donors' samples.

This chain links TRBV11-3 with TRBJ2-1, with D tentatively TRBD2 (6 bases). The CDR3 loop spans 15 amino acids. The ends were cut back, 1 base at V and 2 bases at J, with 9 bases in the middle. Germline V gene data show CDR1 as SGHNT and CDR2 as YENEEA. Written as DNA, the CDR3 is TGTGCCAGCAGCTTAGGCGGGGTTACCTACAATGAGCAGTTCTTC. Its translation: CASSLGGVTYNEQFF.

This clone has just one count. The chain uses TRBV21-1 and TRBJ2-3; the table's D gene call, TRBD2, was not cross checked with the DNA. TRBV21-1 is recorded as a pseudogene. This CDR3 is built from 14 residues. The CDR3 sequence is CASATSGRCPTQYF. Written as DNA, the CDR3 is TGTGCCAGCGCCACTAGCGGGAGGTGCCCTACGCAGTATTTT.

The chain recombines TRBV6-5 with TRBJ1-2; D not resolved. The CDR3 spans 12 residues. Between the trimmed V and J ends, which lost 5 bases and 2 bases, there was a span of 6 bases. CDR1 and CDR2 from the germline V gene are MNHEY and SVGAGI. In DNA form, the CDR3 reads TGTGCCAGCAGTGACCCAAACTATGGCTACACCTTC. It translates to CASSDPNYGYTF.

The V call is TRBV4-1, the J call TRBJ1-5, with TRBD1 identical over 8 bases. The CDR3 runs to 18 residues. Looked up from germline, CDR1 is MGHRA and CDR2 is YSYEKL. With 1 base clipped from V and 2 bases from J, the junction kept 10 bases outside the gene matches. For the CDR3, the DNA is TGCGCCAGCAGCCAAGCAGGGGGCTCGGGGAAGGGCAATCAGCCCCAGCATTTT. Protein sequence: CASSQAGGSGKGNQPQHF.

The chain couples TRBV20-1 to TRBJ2-1; D perhaps matches TRBD2 (5 bases). CDR1 DFQATT and CDR2 SNEGSKA come from the germline V gene (reference sequence). The CDR3 is 11 residues long. With 4 bases removed from V and 10 bases from J, the gap between germline ends came to 11 bases. The CDR3: CSATIEGEQFF. The CDR3 DNA reads as TGCAGTGCTACCATTGAGGGCGAGCAGTTCTTC.

The gene calls are TRBV15 and TRBJ2-3; 9 nucleotides agree with TRBD1. V trimming: 5 bases; J trimming: 3 bases; junction bases outside the gene matches: 6. This CDR3 contains 15 residues. CDR1 is LNHNV, CDR2 YYDKDF, per germline (reference sequence). The CDR3 loop reads CATSPDRGLTDTQYF. In nucleotides, the CDR3 is TGTGCCACCAGCCCGGACAGGGGTCTGACAGATACGCAGTATTTT.

The gene calls are TRBV25-1 and TRBJ1-2; D call uncertain. The V gene's germline CDR1 is MGHDK and CDR2 SYGVNS. The CDR3 consists of 12 residues. V lost 5 bases to trimming and J lost 2 bases, with 6 bases between them. As DNA, the CDR3 is TGTGCCAGCAGTCCGGAAAACTATGGCTACACCTTC. It translates to CASSPENYGYTF.

The CDR3 DNA reads TGTGCCAGCAGCTTGGGAAGGACTAGCGGCACCTACGAGCAGTACTTC. This encodes CASSLGRTSGTYEQYF. The chain employs TRBV5-4 and TRBJ2-7; 10 bases map to TRBD2. V lost 0 bases and J lost 2; bases outside the gene matches: 5. Germline CDR1 is SGHNT and CDR2 is YYREEE (reference sequence). This CDR3 contains 16 residues.

The chain links TRBV18 to TRBJ1-5; D is perhaps TRBD1 (5 bases). Germline CDR1 KGHSH, CDR2 LQKENI. V lost 1 base and J 5 bases, leaving 12 bases between the germline ends. CDR3 length: 15 amino acids. CDR3: CASSPRERGDQPQHF. The CDR3 DNA is TGTGCCAGCTCACCACGAGAAAGGGGAGATCAGCCCCAGCATTTT.

This clone was picked up one time. The rearrangement uses TRBV7-9 and TRBJ2-5; D is unclear. CDR1 is SEHNR and CDR2 is FQNEAQ in the germline V gene (reference sequence). The CDR3 is 12 amino acids. The ends were cut back, 5 bases at V and 9 bases at J, with 13 bases in the middle. CDR3 nucleotides: TGTGCCAGCAGCCCGTCTACACTGCCCCAGTACTTC. It codes for CASSPSTLPQYF.

Only one count was recorded for this clone. This chain joins TRBV28 and TRBJ2-1; unclear D gene. V dropped 5 bases and J dropped 8 bases, with 10 bases sitting between them. This CDR3 comprises 12 residues. Germline-derived CDR1 and CDR2 are MDHEN and SYDVKM. As DNA, the CDR3 is TGTGCCAGCAGTGCCCCGCGATATGAGCAGTTCTTC. As protein: CASSAPRYEQFF.

This sequence joins TRBV28 and TRBJ1-4, with unresolved D. The V gene's germline CDR1 is MDHEN and CDR2 SYDVKM. V gave up 10 bases and J gave up 7 bases, with 13 bases separating them. The CDR3 covers 12 residues. In DNA, the CDR3 is TGTGCCACCCGGACGGATGCTGAAAAACTGTTTTTT. Amino acids: CATRTDAEKLFF.